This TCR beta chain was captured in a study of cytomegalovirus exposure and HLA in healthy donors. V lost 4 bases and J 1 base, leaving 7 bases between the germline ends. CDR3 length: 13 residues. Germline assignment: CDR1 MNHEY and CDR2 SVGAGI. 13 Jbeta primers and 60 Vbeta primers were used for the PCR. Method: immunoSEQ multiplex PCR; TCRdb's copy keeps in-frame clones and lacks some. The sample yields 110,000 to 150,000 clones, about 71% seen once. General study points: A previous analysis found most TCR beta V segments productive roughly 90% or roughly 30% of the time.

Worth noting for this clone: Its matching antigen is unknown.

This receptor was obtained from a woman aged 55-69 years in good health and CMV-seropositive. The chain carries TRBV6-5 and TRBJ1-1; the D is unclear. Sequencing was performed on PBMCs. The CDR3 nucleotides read TGTGCCAGCAGTTCCCCTCGGAACACTGAAGCTTTCTTT. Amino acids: CASSSPRNTEAFF.